This is a list of T cell receptor beta chains from one sample in a study of shared clonotypes between healthy human individuals. Here immunoSEQ multiplex PCR was the method, and the copy in TCRdb shows in-frame clones only, minus some. The sample has roughly 700,000 clones; approximately 79% are singletons. Sequencing was carried out using memory CD4+ T cells sorted from blood. The receptors were gathered from a woman in her 30s in good health. CDR3s include the opening cysteine and the closing phenylalanine or tryptophan.

v_gene: TRBV12-5; j_gene: TRBJ2-5; CDR3aa: CASGEHETQYF
v_gene: TRBV19; j_gene: TRBJ2-1; CDR3aa: CASRETSGSYNEQFF
v_gene: TRBV6-1; j_gene: TRBJ1-1; CDR3aa: CASSETGAVTEAFF
v_gene: TRBV5-1; j_gene: TRBJ2-5; CDR3aa: CASSYGGAETQYF
v_gene: TRBV23-1; j_gene: TRBJ2-2; CDR3aa: CASSLAGGAGELFF
v_gene: TRBV28; j_gene: TRBJ1-4; CDR3aa: CASRRQINEKLFF
v_gene: TRBV2; j_gene: TRBJ2-7; CDR3aa: CASRLAGGPNEQYF
v_gene: TRBV27; j_gene: TRBJ2-7; CDR3aa: CASRSRGTSGSHEQYF
v_gene: TRBV12-5; j_gene: TRBJ2-1; CDR3aa: CASGGQGTYNEQFF
v_gene: TRBV28; j_gene: TRBJ2-1; CDR3aa: CASSQNDRLAGPWDNEQFF
v_gene: TRBV15; j_gene: TRBJ2-6; CDR3aa: CATSRDRSRAGANVLTF
v_gene: TRBV5-1; j_gene: TRBJ2-3; CDR3aa: CASSLGLGYTDTQYF
v_gene: TRBV2; j_gene: TRBJ2-7; CDR3aa: CASTRTGGDEQYF
v_gene: TRBV28; j_gene: TRBJ2-7; CDR3aa: CASLSPTGSTYEQYF
v_gene: TRBV5-1; j_gene: TRBJ2-3; CDR3aa: CASSYGTSGSTDTQYF
v_gene: TRBV5-6; j_gene: TRBJ1-2; CDR3aa: CASSLDRANYGYTF
v_gene: TRBV5-1; j_gene: TRBJ1-2; CDR3aa: CASSFTSDKDYGYTF
v_gene: TRBV5-1; j_gene: TRBJ2-5; CDR3aa: CASSSLAGGGRETQYF
v_gene: TRBV7-9; j_gene: TRBJ2-3; CDR3aa: CASSPDTQYF
v_gene: TRBV10-3; j_gene: TRBJ2-3; CDR3aa: CAIGSESTDTQYF
v_gene: TRBV5-1; j_gene: TRBJ2-5; CDR3aa: CASSPGTETQYF
v_gene: TRBV11-2; j_gene: TRBJ2-1; CDR3aa: CASSGGTSGAYNEQFF
v_gene: TRBV5-1; j_gene: TRBJ1-1; CDR3aa: CASSSFGGDGTEAFF
v_gene: TRBV5-6; j_gene: TRBJ1-2; CDR3aa: CASSLDRVYGYTF
v_gene: TRBV28; j_gene: TRBJ1-3; CDR3aa: CASSPGRFSGNTIYF
v_gene: TRBV25-1; j_gene: TRBJ2-7; CDR3aa: CASSGPRGDRGPYEQYF
v_gene: TRBV6-4; j_gene: TRBJ2-7; CDR3aa: CASSDSTGSYTRVYEQYF
v_gene: TRBV27; j_gene: TRBJ1-2; CDR3aa: CASSLSGTETNYGYTF
v_gene: TRBV19; j_gene: TRBJ2-7; CDR3aa: CASAITGTPSYEQYF
v_gene: TRBV11-2; j_gene: TRBJ2-7; CDR3aa: CASSLVRTSGAYEQYF
v_gene: TRBV5-1; j_gene: TRBJ1-1; CDR3aa: CASSIDRYTEAFF
v_gene: TRBV9; j_gene: TRBJ2-2; CDR3aa: CASSADEGLLTGELFF
v_gene: TRBV19; j_gene: TRBJ2-1; CDR3aa: CATLGLGDNEQFF
v_gene: TRBV28; j_gene: TRBJ1-5; CDR3aa: CASSLIGGRNQPQHF
v_gene: TRBV6-4; j_gene: TRBJ1-2; CDR3aa: CASSAYWDPNGNYGYTF
v_gene: TRBV5-6; j_gene: TRBJ1-3; CDR3aa: CASSSTIQPYTIYF
v_gene: TRBV11-1; j_gene: TRBJ2-1; CDR3aa: CASSLDRRGRGEQFF
v_gene: TRBV7-8; j_gene: TRBJ1-1; CDR3aa: CASSPTSSPGAGAFF
v_gene: TRBV28; j_gene: TRBJ1-1; CDR3aa: CASSPGGIDRDTVRAFF
v_gene: TRBV19; j_gene: TRBJ2-5; CDR3aa: CASSSDRGETQYF
v_gene: TRBV5-1; j_gene: TRBJ2-3; CDR3aa: CASTTWRDGDTQYF
v_gene: TRBV25-1; j_gene: TRBJ2-5; CDR3aa: CASSESPQGNQETQYF
v_gene: TRBV30; j_gene: TRBJ1-1; CDR3aa: CAWSVLGLGDTEAFF
v_gene: TRBV5-1; j_gene: TRBJ1-3; CDR3aa: CASSLGGNTIYF
v_gene: TRBV27; j_gene: TRBJ2-2; CDR3aa: CASSPRQGRSGELFF
v_gene: TRBV27; j_gene: TRBJ1-5; CDR3aa: CASSSQGEEQPQHF
v_gene: TRBV15; j_gene: TRBJ2-1; CDR3aa: CATSRKSKNEQFF
v_gene: TRBV27; j_gene: TRBJ2-2; CDR3aa: CASSFFSVGGTGELFF